The 25 T cell receptor beta chains below all came from one sample that was sequenced in a study of blood T cell repertoires in COVID-19. TCRdb's copy holds only in-frame clones and misses some; the assay was immunoSEQ multiplex PCR. This sample yields 300,000 to 500,000 clones, of which roughly 90% are seen a single time; 0.95% to 1% belongs to the top ten. Source material: PBMCs or T cells enriched from blood (not recorded which). These TCRs come from a woman in her twenties or thirties with acute COVID-19.

The V and J genes are TRBV27 and TRBJ1-2, with D possibly matching TRBD1 (5 bases). The CDR3 loop spans 16 amino acids. The ends were cut back, 4 bases at V and 8 bases at J, with 23 bases in the middle. Germline CDR1 is MNHEY and CDR2 is SMNVEV (reference sequence). The CDR3 sequence is CASSSSTRGTAGGYTF. In nucleotides, the CDR3 is TGTGCCAGCAGTTCCTCTACCCGGGGGACTGCGGGGGGCTACACCTTC.

Details on this clone: The sample contains more than one DNA sequence encoding this CDR3. The chain carries TRBV6-5 and TRBJ1-4, with 9 bases matching TRBD1. CDR1 MNHEY and CDR2 SVGAGI come from the germline V gene. Unmatched junction bases numbered 3, after V lost 6 bases and J lost 4 bases. The CDR3 runs 14 residues. The CDR3 spells CASRGTGSNEKLFF. The CDR3 nucleotides read TGTGCCAGCAGGGGGACAGGGAGTAATGAAAAACTGTTTTTT.

In regard to this clone: The germline gene is not matched at one end of the junction; a read error may be the cause. In DNA form, the CDR3 reads TGTGCCAGCAGTTCGGACAGGACCCTTCTTGGAGACACCATATATTTT. Translating it yields CASSSDRTLLGDTIYF. V usage is TRBV7-8 and J usage is TRBJ1-3, with 7 bases lining up with TRBD1. The CDR3 length is 16 residues. Germline V gene data show CDR1 as SGHVS and CDR2 as FQNEAQ. Full variable domain (remainder filled in from reference TRBV7-8 and TRBJ1-3): GAGVSQSPRYKVAKRGQDVALRCDPISGHVSLFWYQQALGQGPEFLTYFQNEAQLDKSGLPSDRFFAERPEGSVSTLKIQRTQQEDSAVYLCASSSDRTLLGDTIYFGEGSWLTVV.

The V call is TRBV24-1, the J call TRBJ2-2; 11 bases map to TRBD1. V shed 11 bases, J shed 7 bases, and the junction held 8 bases outside the gene matches. The CDR3 contains 14 residues. The germline CDR1 and CDR2 sequences are KGHDR and SFDVKD. The CDR3 coding sequence is TGTGCCATCCTGGACAGGGGGCCTCACGGGGAGCTGTTTTTT. Translated, it gives CAILDRGPHGELFF.

The chain couples TRBV7-3 to TRBJ2-2; the D gene is possibly TRBD1 (6 bases). This CDR3 has 14 residues. Germline V gene sequence: CDR1 SGHTA, CDR2 FQGTGA. Trimming stripped 4 bases from V and 5 bases from J, with 11 bases between. The CDR3 here is CASSSGTRTGELFF. The CDR3 bases are TGTGCCAGCAGCTCCGGGACAAGGACCGGGGAGCTGTTTTTT.

The V and J genes are TRBV9 and TRBJ2-6, with 8 positions matching TRBD2. The CDR3 extends over 19 amino acids. Germline V gene data show CDR1 as SGDLS and CDR2 as YYNGEE. The junction had 8 bases not matched to a gene; V was cut back by 0 bases and J by 0 bases. CDR3 nucleotides: TGTGCCAGCAGCGTAGATGGGCTAGCGGGCGTCTCTGGGGCCAACGTCCTGACTTTC. Translating it yields CASSVDGLAGVSGANVLTF.

The J gene is TRBJ2-7, the V gene TRBV23-1; 11 positions match TRBD2. TRBV23-1 is noted as an ORF with a role that remains uncertain. Trimming took 2 bases from V and 0 from J; bases not matched to a gene: 18. CDR3 length: 21 amino acids. CDR3 DNA sequence: TGCGCCAGCAGTCAAAGCGGGACTAGCGGTGGATTTTTTGTGGGCTCCTACGAGCAGTACTTC. The encoded protein is CASSQSGTSGGFFVGSYEQYF.

This chain links TRBV3-1 (or the pseudogene TRBV3-2) with TRBJ2-1; 7 bases are a match to TRBD2. The CDR3 covers 15 residues. CDR1 is LGHDT and CDR2 is YNNKEL in the germline V gene (reference sequence). With 4 bases clipped from V and 2 bases from J, the junction kept 5 bases outside the gene matches. The CDR3 nucleotides are TGTGCCAGCAGCCGGACCGGGACTACCTACAATGAGCAGTTCTTC. This sequence encodes CASSRTGTTYNEQFF.

CDR3 protein: CASSAQGYNEKLFF. The DNA of the CDR3 is TGCGCCAGCAGCGCCCAGGGGTATAATGAAAAACTGTTTTTT. V is TRBV5-1 and J is TRBJ1-4; TRBD1 might be the D (6 bases). This CDR3 is built from 14 residues. Per germline, CDR1 SGHRS and CDR2 YFSETQ. V was trimmed by 4 bases and J by 4 bases, leaving 11 bases between them.

The V call is TRBV4-1, the J call TRBJ2-7; 8 bases agree with TRBD1. Per germline, CDR1 MGHRA and CDR2 YSYEKL. The V gene end was trimmed by 1 base and the J gene end by 3 bases; junction bases not matched to a gene: 11. The CDR3 is 17 residues long. CDR3 sequence reads: CASSQVVVSGGGYEQYF. The CDR3 DNA reads as TGCGCCAGCAGCCAAGTTGTTGTCTCAGGGGGCGGCTACGAGCAGTACTTC.

This chain joins TRBV3-1 (or the pseudogene TRBV3-2) and TRBJ2-7; TRBD2 agrees at 8 bases. Germline V lookup: CDR1 LGHDT, CDR2 YNNKEL (reference sequence). V gave up 4 bases and J gave up 2 bases; unmatched junction bases: 7. The CDR3 is 15 amino acids. Here the CDR3 reads CASSPTGGATYEQYF. CDR3 coding DNA: TGTGCCAGCAGCCCTACGGGGGGGGCCACCTACGAGCAGTACTTC.

This clone was seen at least ten times. The V and J genes are TRBV29-1 and TRBJ2-5, with unresolved D. Germline assignment: CDR1 SQVTM and CDR2 ANQGSEA. Trimming shortened V by 5 bases and J by 1 base, and 8 bases separated the two germline ends. The CDR3 is made up of 12 amino acids. CDR3 loop: CSVNMIQETQYF. The DNA of the CDR3 is TGCAGCGTTAACATGATCCAAGAGACCCAGTACTTC.

The chain links TRBV24-1 to TRBJ2-3; possible D gene TRBD2, 6 bases. The germline V gene has CDR1 KGHDR and CDR2 SFDVKD. The CDR3 is 15 residues long. Trimming removed 3 bases at V and 2 bases at J, with 11 bases between. The CDR3 reads CATSDPRDSTDTQYF. Written as DNA, the CDR3 is TGTGCCACCAGTGATCCCCGGGACTCCACAGATACGCAGTATTTT.

In its sample, this clone was seen once. The rearrangement links TRBV7-2 to TRBJ2-3; the match to TRBD2 covers 14 bases. Germline loops: CDR1 SGHTA, CDR2 FQGNSA. CDR3 length equals 18 residues. Germline trimming cut 5 bases from V and 1 base from J; bases unmatched to any gene: 8. The CDR3 DNA sequence: TGTGCCAGCAGCCCGCGCCCGGGACTAGCGGGGGGCACAGATACGCAGTATTTT. Translating it yields CASSPRPGLAGGTDTQYF.

This chain uses TRBV12-5 with TRBJ1-3; D might be TRBD1 (5 bases). Germline V lookup: CDR1 LGHNT, CDR2 FRNRAP. V shed 7 bases and J shed 6 bases, with 13 bases lying between them. The CDR3 extends over 13 amino acids. CDR3 loop: CASAFGRVNTIYF. The DNA for the CDR3 is TGTGCTAGTGCCTTTGGCAGGGTAAACACCATATATTTT.

The CDR3 region is CATSSGGWNEKLFF. The CDR3 DNA sequence: TGTGCCACCTCGTCAGGGGGCTGGAATGAAAAACTGTTTTTT. This chain uses TRBV24-1 with TRBJ1-4, with TRBD1 matching over 8 bases. CDR3 length: 14 amino acids. From germline, CDR1 is KGHDR and CDR2 SFDVKD. V was clipped by 9 bases and J by 5 bases; unmatched bases: 7.

V is TRBV2 and J is TRBJ1-2; 11 nucleotides match TRBD1. The CDR3 runs 15 residues. Germline CDR1 SNHLY, CDR2 FYNNEI. V shed 8 bases and J 5 bases; nucleotides not matched to a gene: 10. The CDR3 here is CASSGQGGSGYGYTF. The CDR3 bases are TGTGCCAGCTCGGGACAGGGGGGATCGGGTTATGGCTACACCTTC.

This clone was seen once. J is TRBJ2-7 and V is TRBV10-3, with TRBD1 as a possible D gene (5 bases). This CDR3 is 13 amino acids long. The V end was cut by 4 bases, the J end by 4 bases, with 11 bases between. Per the germline V gene, CDR1 is ENHRY and CDR2 is SYGVKD. DNA for the CDR3: TGTGCCATCAGTGTTCCCGACAGTTACGAGCAGTACTTC. It is translated as CAISVPDSYEQYF.

The genes are TRBV5-1 and TRBJ1-2; D gene unclear. The V end was cut by 3 bases, the J end by 7 bases, with 10 bases between. CDR3 size: 12 residues. The V gene's germline CDR1 is SGHRS and CDR2 YFSETQ. The CDR3: CASSSDIRGYTF. CDR3 DNA sequence: TGCGCCAGCAGCTCCGACATACGTGGCTACACCTTC.

V is TRBV7-9 and J is TRBJ2-3; the match to TRBD2 covers 10 bases. The CDR3 runs 16 residues. CDR1 is SEHNR, CDR2 FQNEAQ, per germline (reference sequence). Unmatched junction bases numbered 6, after V lost 1 base and J lost 5 bases. The CDR3 sequence is CASSLGTSGVRDTQYF. The CDR3 coding sequence is TGTGCCAGCAGCTTAGGTACTAGCGGGGTGAGAGATACGCAGTATTTT.

The DNA of the CDR3 is TGTGCCAGCAGTGAGGCGGGACTGGGAGAGCAGTACTTC. It translates to CASSEAGLGEQYF. The chain uses TRBV6-1 and TRBJ2-7, with D perhaps matching TRBD2 (6 bases). Germline-derived CDR1 and CDR2 are MNHNS and SASEGT. The germline V and J ends were trimmed by 3 bases and 7 bases, with 13 bases remaining between them. The CDR3 sequence is 13 residues long.

The V and J genes are TRBV20-1 and TRBJ1-2; possible D gene TRBD1, 6 bases. V lost 6 bases and J 5 bases, leaving 10 bases between the germline ends. Germline assignment: CDR1 DFQATT and CDR2 SNEGSKA (reference sequence). CDR3 length equals 11 residues. Here the CDR3 DNA reads TGCAGTGCCCACGGACAGTATGGCTACACCTTC. It is translated as CSAHGQYGYTF.

This clone was seen just once. The V call is TRBV30, the J call TRBJ1-5; unclear D gene. This CDR3 spans 16 amino acids. CDR1 and CDR2 (germline): GTSNPN, SVGIG (reference sequence). V lost 0 bases and J lost 3, with 15 bases in between. For the CDR3, the DNA is TGTGCCTGGAGTGTATTTAGTTCGGGGTTCAATCAGCCCCAGCATTTT. Amino acids: CAWSVFSSGFNQPQHF. The whole variable domain, remainder taken from reference TRBV30 and TRBJ1-5, is SQTIHQWPATLVQPVGSPLSLECTVEGTSNPNLYWYRQAAGRGLQLLFYSVGIGQISSEVPQNLSASRPQDRQFILSSKKLLLSDSGFYLCAWSVFSSGFNQPQHFGDGTRLSIL.

This rearrangement joins TRBV24-1 to TRBJ2-1; 13 positions agree with TRBD2. The CDR3 covers 17 residues. Germline CDR1 reads KGHDR; CDR2 reads SFDVKD. The junction had 8 bases not matched to a gene; V was cut back by 3 bases and J by 7 bases. DNA for the CDR3: TGTGCCACCAGTGATCCGGGGACTAGCGGGGCCCGGAATGAGCAGTTCTTC. The encoded protein is CATSDPGTSGARNEQFF.

This clone was counted a few times. The chain has TRBV11-1 and TRBJ2-7; D is possibly TRBD1 (6 bases). This CDR3 comprises 14 residues. Germline CDR1 SGHAT, CDR2 FQDESV (reference sequence). V was pared by 5 bases and J by 4 bases, with 15 bases between. The CDR3 sequence: CASSLSGTPYEQYF. The CDR3 DNA reads TGTGCCAGCAGCCTATCCGGGACACCTTACGAGCAGTACTTC.